The 23 T cell receptor beta chains below all came from one sample that was sequenced in a study of a mutant IDH1 vaccine in newly diagnosed glioma. This sample's time point: week 5, during vaccination. A single vaccine dose contained 300 ug of mutant IDH1 20-mer peptide, and topical imiquimod was used with it. Method: immunoSEQ multiplex PCR; TCRdb's copy keeps in-frame clones and lacks some. The repertoire holds over 55,000 clones, with approximately 82% as singletons. These receptors' targets are unknown. The source was PBMCs, collected from a glioma patient whose treatment included an IDH1 peptide vaccine. The receptors derive from a woman younger than 30 with glioma. Some clones in this sample may be carry-over from other donors' samples.

The chain joins TRBV10-1 to TRBJ2-7, with 7 bases lining up with TRBD1. CDR3 length: 16 amino acids. Trimming removed 8 bases from V and 0 bases from J; junction bases left unmatched: 13. The germline V gene has CDR1 WNHNN and CDR2 SYGVQD (reference sequence). The CDR3 DNA follows: TGCGCCAGCCCCCCCCGAGGGACAGAGAGCTCCTACGAGCAGTACTTC. Its protein product is CASPPRGTESSYEQYF.

The rearrangement joins TRBV19 to TRBJ2-5, with D possibly being TRBD2 (7 bases). V was clipped by 5 bases and J by 4 bases, with 17 bases between them. This CDR3 spans 15 amino acids. The germline CDR1 and CDR2 sequences are LNHDA and SQIVND (reference sequence). CDR3 in amino acids: CASSWAGGARETQYF. In DNA form, the CDR3 reads TGTGCCAGTAGTTGGGCTGGGGGGGCCCGAGAGACCCAGTACTTC.

The CDR3 loop reads CASTLVPRGTREKLFF. The CDR3 bases are TGTGCCAGCACCCTAGTTCCAAGGGGGACTCGGGAAAAACTGTTTTTT. The chain is built from TRBV7-9 and TRBJ1-4; a possible D gene is TRBD1 (6 bases). Germline V gives CDR1 SEHNR, CDR2 FQNEAQ (reference sequence). V was pared by 7 bases and J by 8 bases, with 23 bases between. This CDR3 has 16 residues.

The chain has TRBV7-9 and TRBJ1-1; D remains unclear. The CDR3 contains 14 residues. Trimming shortened V by 5 bases and J by 12 bases, and 22 bases separated the two germline ends. The germline CDR1 and CDR2 sequences are SEHNR and FQNEAQ (reference sequence). CDR3 amino acids: CASSPRGGMGKTFF. The CDR3 bases are TGTGCCAGCAGCCCTCGGGGAGGGATGGGCAAAACTTTCTTT.

This clone was observed a handful of times. The V call is TRBV10-3, the J call TRBJ2-7; D call uncertain. V lost 5 bases, J lost 0 bases, and 17 bases lay in between. Germline CDR1 is ENHRY and CDR2 is SYGVKD. This CDR3 region has 16 residues. This CDR3 reads CAISTLDSRLSYEQYF. CDR3 DNA: TGTGCCATCAGTACTCTAGACTCGCGGCTCTCCTACGAGCAGTACTTC.

The chain uses TRBV7-2 and TRBJ2-5; 7 bases are shared with TRBD1. Per the germline V gene, CDR1 is SGHTA and CDR2 is FQGNSA. Unmatched junction bases numbered 2, after V lost 3 bases and J lost 4 bases. The CDR3 runs 13 residues. The CDR3 nucleotides read TGTGCCAGCAGCTTCAGGGGGTTAGAGACCCAGTACTTC. Encoded protein: CASSFRGLETQYF.

DNA of the CDR3: TGTGCCAGCTTCCGCGGCTCAAATTTGAACACTGAAGCTTTCTTT. It codes for CASFRGSNLNTEAFF. The gene calls are TRBV4-2 and TRBJ1-1, with D unclear. The V end lost 8 bases, the J end lost 0 bases, and 16 bases lay between the germline ends. Germline-derived CDR1 and CDR2 are LGHNA and YNFKEQ. The CDR3 sequence is 15 residues long.

The genes are TRBV10-1 and TRBJ2-3; D unresolved. The CDR3 loop spans 14 amino acids. Looked up from germline, CDR1 is WNHNN and CDR2 is SYGVQD (reference sequence). V lost 7 bases to trimming and J lost 3 bases, with 14 bases between them. CDR3 amino acids: CASNGPRRTDTQYF. Here the CDR3 DNA reads TGCGCCAGCAACGGACCACGACGGACAGATACGCAGTATTTT.

The chain combines TRBV18 with TRBJ1-4; no clear D gene. Germline V CDR1 and CDR2: KGHSH, LQKENI. Trimming left V 4 bases short and J 6 bases short, with 15 bases between. The CDR3 runs to 15 residues. For the CDR3, the DNA is TGTGCCAGCTCACTCGAAACAGCAGCCGATGAAAAACTGTTTTTT. Its protein product is CASSLETAADEKLFF.

J is TRBJ1-5 and V is TRBV5-6; D is unresolved. The CDR3 is made up of 14 amino acids. Germline V gene sequence: CDR1 SGHDT, CDR2 YYEEEE. Trimming left V 2 bases short and J 2 bases short, with 8 bases between. CDR3 in amino acids: CASSFRAGNQPQHF. The CDR3 DNA sequence: TGTGCCAGCAGCTTTAGGGCGGGCAATCAGCCCCAGCATTTT.

V is TRBV7-2 and J is TRBJ2-3, with 9 bases aligning to TRBD2. The length of the CDR3 is 16 residues. Germline CDR1 and CDR2: SGHTA and FQGNSA. The ends lost 5 bases at V and 2 bases at J; junction bases unmatched: 8. The CDR3: CASSPKTSGFTDTQYF. CDR3 coding DNA: TGTGCCAGCAGCCCGAAGACTAGCGGATTCACAGATACGCAGTATTTT.

CDR3 in amino acids: CAISERGGETQYF. In DNA, the CDR3 is TGTGCCATCAGTGAACGGGGAGGGGAGACCCAGTACTTC. The rearrangement joins TRBV10-3 to TRBJ2-5; TRBD2 matches at 7 bases. The CDR3 spans 13 residues. Unmatched junction bases numbered 3, after V lost 3 bases and J lost 5 bases. The germline gives CDR1 ENHRY, CDR2 SYGVKD.

The rearrangement joins TRBV7-2 to TRBJ2-7, with D hard to call. Germline V lookup: CDR1 SGHTA, CDR2 FQGNSA. This CDR3 region has 14 residues. The V gene lost 2 bases and the J gene lost 7 bases, with 15 bases spanning the gap. This CDR3 reads CASSLSYRAREQYF. The CDR3 DNA reads as TGTGCCAGCAGCTTAAGTTATAGGGCGAGGGAGCAGTACTTC.

J is TRBJ2-1 and V is TRBV4-1, with unresolved D. CDR3 length: 13 amino acids. Germline V CDR1 and CDR2: MGHRA, YSYEKL. The V end was cut by 0 bases, the J end by 8 bases, with 8 bases between. The CDR3 region has the DNA TGCGCCAGCAGCCAAGACGAAGACCATGAGCAGTTCTTC. This gives the protein CASSQDEDHEQFF.

The chain uses TRBV11-3 and TRBJ2-7, with 12 bases aligning to TRBD1. There are 16 residues in the CDR3. Trimming took 4 bases from V and 9 from J; bases not matched to a gene: 13. Germline CDR1 is SGHNT and CDR2 is YENEEA. The CDR3 reads CASSYRPGTGGTAQYF. In nucleotides, the CDR3 is TGTGCCAGCAGCTACCGTCCCGGGACAGGGGGCACGGCGCAGTACTTC.

This rearrangement joins TRBV9 to TRBJ1-2; maybe TRBD1 (6 bases). The CDR3 spans 14 residues. The V gene lost 2 bases and the J gene lost 5 bases, with 13 bases spanning the gap. CDR1 is SGDLS and CDR2 is YYNGEE in the germline V gene. CDR3 DNA: TGTGCCAGCAGCGTGGGGGGGGCAGTATATGGCTACACCTTC. Translated, it gives CASSVGGAVYGYTF.

The CDR3 sequence is CASSLGTGRFNYGYTF. In nucleotides, the CDR3 is TGTGCCAGCAGCTTGGGGACAGGGCGCTTTAACTATGGCTACACCTTC. The rearrangement links TRBV5-6 to TRBJ1-2; 8 bases agree with TRBD1. Germline V gives CDR1 SGHDT, CDR2 YYEEEE. The CDR3 covers 16 residues. V shed 0 bases, J shed 1 base, and the junction held 5 bases outside the gene matches. The complete variable domain, with remaining parts taken from reference TRBV5-6 and TRBJ1-2, reads DAGVTQSPTHLIKTRGQQVTLRCSPKSGHDTVSWYQQALGQGPQFIFQYYEEEERQRGNFPDRFSGHQFPNYSSELNVNALLLGDSALYLCASSLGTGRFNYGYTFGSGTRLTVV.

V and J are TRBV5-6 and TRBJ2-5; TRBD2 matches at 9 bases. The tail of the sequence fits TRBJ2-7 better, so the J call may be wrong. Per germline, CDR1 SGHDT and CDR2 YYEEEE. CDR3 size: 17 residues. CDR3 sequence (DNA): TGTGCCAGCAGCGGGGGGTTAGCGGGGGTCAACTTCTACGAGCAGTACTTC. Encoded protein: CASSGGLAGVNFYEQYF.

There are a few counts of this clone. CDR3 residues: CATSRGDTGSGYTF. DNA for the CDR3: TGTGCCACCAGCAGAGGCGACACAGGGTCCGGCTACACCTTC. The genes are TRBV15 and TRBJ1-2, with D possibly being TRBD1 (6 bases). The CDR3 is 14 residues long. V was trimmed by 1 base and J by 8 bases, leaving 14 bases between them. Germline V gives CDR1 LNHNV, CDR2 YYDKDF (reference sequence).

This clone occurred a few times. J is TRBJ1-1 and V is TRBV30, with D hard to call. Germline V CDR1 and CDR2: GTSNPN, SVGIG (reference sequence). This CDR3 comprises 10 residues. V gave up 6 bases and J gave up 6 bases, with 8 bases separating them. For the CDR3, the DNA is TGTGCCTGCTTACGGGCTGAAGCTTTCTTT. It encodes CACLRAEAFF.

This chain uses TRBV4-3 with TRBJ2-2, with 11 bases matching TRBD2. The junction had 6 bases not matched to a gene; V was cut back by 3 bases and J by 0 bases. Germline-derived CDR1 and CDR2 are LGHNA and YSLEER. CDR3 length equals 18 residues. CDR3 loop: CASSQTGGLAANTGELFF. The CDR3 DNA follows: TGCGCCAGCAGCCAGACTGGGGGACTAGCGGCGAACACCGGGGAGCTGTTTTTT.

The chain employs TRBV7-2 and TRBJ2-7; D remains unclear. This CDR3 comprises 14 residues. Looked up from germline, CDR1 is SGHTA and CDR2 is FQGNSA. The V end was cut by 3 bases, the J end by 1 base, with 10 bases between. The CDR3 region is CASSFHIGSYEQYF. CDR3 nucleotides: TGTGCCAGCAGCTTCCACATAGGGTCCTACGAGCAGTACTTC. The variable domain in full, completed from reference TRBV7-2 and TRBJ2-7, reads GAGVSQSPSNKVTEKGKDVELRCDPISGHTALYWYRQSLGQGLEFLIYFQGNSAPDKSGLPSDRFSAERTGGSVSTLTIQRTQQEDSAVYLCASSFHIGSYEQYFGPGTRLTVT.

This clone was recorded once. This sequence joins TRBV9 and TRBJ1-4; a possible D gene is TRBD1 (5 bases). This CDR3 has 13 amino acids. The germline V and J ends were trimmed by 3 bases and 8 bases, with 11 bases remaining between them. Germline CDR1 SGDLS, CDR2 YYNGEE. CDR3 bases: TGTGCCAGCAGCGGGGGGGACGGGGAAAAACTGTTTTTT. Residues: CASSGGDGEKLFF.